The entry that follows covers one T cell receptor (beta chain) sequence. The method was immunoSEQ multiplex PCR; TCRdb's version includes in-frame clones alone and lacks a portion of them. The sample contains about 25,000 clones, about nine tenths of which appear only once. The record originates from a study of T cell responses to AZD1222 COVID-19 vaccine. The germline V gene encodes CDR1 MGHRA and CDR2 YSYEKL. The CDR3 is 17 residues long. Trimming took 2 bases from V and 4 from J; bases not matched to a gene: 5. The starting material was peripheral blood, obtained 28 days after the second AZD1222 dose. The receptor was derived from an adult who received the AZD1222 COVID-19 vaccine. The gene calls are TRBV4-1 and TRBJ2-2; 12 positions agree with TRBD2. CDR3 loop: CASSQRSLAGGTGELFF. CDR3 bases: TGCGCCAGCAGCCAACGCTCACTAGCGGGAGGCACCGGGGAGCTGTTTTTT.